The 19 T cell receptor beta chains below were found in one sample sequenced in a study of memory CD8 T cells in hepatitis C reinfection. Time point described: peak reinfection, 3 to 8 weeks after reinfection detection. TCR sequencing was done directly ex vivo on sorted cells, without expansion in vitro. The table came from immunoSEQ multiplex PCR; TCRdb's copy has only in-frame clones and leaves some out. The table lists about 47,000 clones, 88% of them singletons, with 0.95% to 1.5% in the top ten. Input material: naive CD8+ T cells sorted from blood. These receptors were obtained from a man younger than 30 with hepatitis C virus infection.

The rearrangement joins TRBV19 to TRBJ2-1; 7 bases fit TRBD1. This CDR3 has 15 residues. Unmatched junction bases numbered 8, after V lost 0 bases and J lost 9 bases. The germline V gene has CDR1 LNHDA and CDR2 SQIVND (reference sequence). The CDR3 nucleotides are TGTGCCAGTAGTATAGAGTTCCGGAGACAGGGTGAGCAGTTCTTC. Its translation is CASSIEFRRQGEQFF.

The CDR3 bases are TGTGCCAGTAGTAAGGCACAGGTAGGTGAAAAACTGTTTTTT. It yields the protein CASSKAQVGEKLFF. The chain is built from TRBV19 and TRBJ1-4; a possible D gene is TRBD1 (5 bases). The length of the CDR3 is 14 residues. The germline CDR1 and CDR2 sequences are LNHDA and SQIVND (reference sequence). V dropped 4 bases and J dropped 7 bases, with 13 bases sitting between them.

The chain joins TRBV4-1 to TRBJ1-5, with TRBD1 matching over 7 bases. Germline CDR1 is MGHRA and CDR2 is YSYEKL. This CDR3 comprises 15 residues. The V gene end was trimmed by 3 bases and the J gene end by 2 bases; junction bases not matched to a gene: 4. CDR3 in amino acids: CASSHHTGGNQPQHF. The CDR3 coding sequence is TGCGCCAGCAGCCACCATACAGGGGGCAATCAGCCCCAGCATTTT.

The V and J genes are TRBV10-3 and TRBJ2-7; the D gene is possibly TRBD2 (6 bases). The ends were cut back, 4 bases at V and 7 bases at J, with 11 bases in the middle. The CDR3 is 12 residues long. CDR1 and CDR2 (germline): ENHRY, SYGVKD. CDR3 loop: CAISAPAGEQYV. CDR3 coding DNA: TGTGCCATCAGTGCACCGGCGGGAGAGCAGTACGTC.

V is TRBV7-2 and J is TRBJ2-1, with D maybe TRBD1 (5 bases). The V end was cut by 5 bases, the J end by 5 bases, with 13 bases between. The CDR3 covers 14 residues. CDR1 and CDR2 from the germline V gene are SGHTA and FQGNSA. The CDR3 nucleotides read TGTGCCAGCAGCGCGAGGACAACCAACAATGAGCAGTTCTTC. It is translated as CASSARTTNNEQFF.

The chain uses TRBV27 and TRBJ2-3, with D tentatively TRBD2 (7 bases). CDR1 MNHEY and CDR2 SMNVEV come from the germline V gene (reference sequence). This CDR3 has 14 residues. Trimming removed 2 bases at V and 5 bases at J, with 11 bases between. CDR3 loop: CASSLKGGRDTQYF. The CDR3, as DNA: TGTGCCAGCAGTTTAAAGGGGGGGAGAGATACGCAGTATTTT.

CDR3 nucleotide sequence: TGTGCCAGCAGTTTATCCCCTACCTACGAGCAGTACTTC. This encodes CASSLSPTYEQYF. This chain uses TRBV27 with TRBJ2-7; D remains unclear. Between the trimmed V and J ends, which lost 0 bases and 2 bases, there was a span of 5 bases. The CDR3 is made up of 13 amino acids. Germline-derived CDR1 and CDR2 are MNHEY and SMNVEV (reference sequence).

V is TRBV11-2 and J is TRBJ1-1; the D gene is possibly TRBD1 (6 bases). Germline V gives CDR1 SGHAT, CDR2 FQNNGV. The CDR3 runs 16 residues. Trimming removed 3 bases from V and 2 bases from J, with 16 bases in between. In nucleotides, the CDR3 is TGTGCCAGCAGCTTTCTTACCGGGACACTTAACACTGAAGCTTTCTTT. This codes for CASSFLTGTLNTEAFF.

The chain links TRBV9 to TRBJ2-5, with D tentatively TRBD2 (5 bases). Germline CDR1 SGDLS, CDR2 YYNGEE. This CDR3 region has 15 residues. Trimming cost V 4 bases and J 5 bases, with 18 bases left between them. The CDR3 loop reads CASSPRGPVGETQYF. The CDR3 region has the DNA TGTGCCAGCAGCCCCAGAGGGCCCGTAGGGGAGACCCAGTACTTC.

V and J are TRBV11-2 and TRBJ2-1, with TRBD2 as a possible D gene (7 bases). CDR1 is SGHAT and CDR2 is FQNNGV in the germline V gene. This CDR3 is 18 amino acids long. The V gene lost 1 base and the J gene lost 1 base, with 17 bases spanning the gap. CDR3 sequence (DNA): TGTGCCAGCAGCTTAGCCCGTGGGGGCGGGGGATCCTACAATGAGCAGTTCTTC. Its translation: CASSLARGGGGSYNEQFF.

This chain connects TRBV7-2 to TRBJ2-6; TRBD2 agrees at 7 bases. J lost 0 bases, V lost 1 base, and 3 bases had no gene match. CDR1 is SGHTA, CDR2 FQGNSA, per germline. The CDR3 sequence is 17 residues long. The CDR3 region is CASSLGGGPSGANVLTF. The CDR3 DNA follows: TGTGCCAGCAGCTTAGGGGGGGGTCCCTCTGGGGCCAACGTCCTGACTTTC.

The chain employs TRBV19 and TRBJ2-7; a weak D match, TRBD1 (6 bases). The CDR3 has 15 amino acids. Trimming pared 4 bases from V and 2 bases from J, leaving 15 bases between. CDR1 is LNHDA and CDR2 is SQIVND in the germline V gene (reference sequence). In DNA, the CDR3 is TGTGCCAGTAGTACTCATCGGGACATAGCCTACGAGCAGTACTTC. It specifies CASSTHRDIAYEQYF.

The chain links TRBV7-2 to TRBJ2-5, with 8 nucleotides matching TRBD2. This CDR3 spans 15 amino acids. V lost 1 base, J lost 5 bases, and 6 bases stayed unmatched. Germline loops: CDR1 SGHTA, CDR2 FQGNSA. DNA for the CDR3: TGTGCCAGCAGCTTAGGGGCGGGGGGAGAGGAGACCCAGTACTTC. It translates to CASSLGAGGEETQYF.

The gene calls are TRBV27 and TRBJ2-1; 15 nucleotides match TRBD2. J gave up 11 bases and V 8 bases, and 10 bases lay outside the gene matches. The CDR3 is made up of 15 amino acids. CDR1 is MNHEY, CDR2 SMNVEV, per germline (reference sequence). The CDR3 reads CASGEGLAGGKKQFF. The CDR3 DNA sequence: TGTGCCAGCGGGGAGGGACTAGCGGGAGGAAAAAAGCAGTTCTTC.

V is TRBV29-1 and J is TRBJ2-5, with a weak D call TRBD1 (6 bases). The CDR3 contains 13 residues. Trimming shortened V by 7 bases and J by 5 bases, and 17 bases separated the two germline ends. Germline V gives CDR1 SQVTM, CDR2 ANQGSEA. The CDR3 reads CSGGGLRAETQYF. CDR3 DNA sequence: TGCAGCGGAGGGGGTCTGCGGGCGGAGACCCAGTACTTC. Drawing the rest from reference TRBV29-1 and TRBJ2-5, the complete variable domain is SAVISQKPSRDICQRGTSLTIQCQVDSQVTMMFWYRQQPGQSLTLIATANQGSEATYESGFVIDKFPISRPNLTFSTLTVSNMSPEDSSIYLCSGGGLRAETQYFGPGTRLLVL.

The gene calls are TRBV4-2 and TRBJ2-1; D not certain. Trimming shortened V by 0 bases and J by 0 bases, and 6 bases separated the two germline ends. Germline V gene data show CDR1 as LGHNA and CDR2 as YNFKEQ. The CDR3 is 15 residues long. The chain's CDR3 is CASSQDMSSYNEQFF. CDR3 nucleotides: TGTGCCAGCAGCCAAGATATGAGCTCCTACAATGAGCAGTTCTTC.

The chain combines TRBV5-4 with TRBJ1-1; D ambiguous. There are 17 residues in the CDR3. V shed 0 bases and J shed 0 bases, with 15 bases lying between them. Germline CDR1 is SGHNT and CDR2 is YYREEE (reference sequence). The CDR3 loop reads CASSLGAGPGMNTEAFF. The CDR3 region has the DNA TGTGCCAGCAGCTTGGGGGCCGGGCCGGGAATGAACACTGAAGCTTTCTTT.

The rearrangement links TRBV10-2 to TRBJ2-7, with a tentative D call TRBD2 (5 bases). Trimming removed 10 bases at V and 5 bases at J, with 18 bases between. This CDR3 is 13 amino acids long. CDR1 and CDR2 (germline): WSHSY, SAAADI. The CDR3 DNA reads as TGCGCCATCTCCCCCGGTGGGCGGGACGAGCAGTACTTC. Encoded protein: CAISPGGRDEQYF.

For the CDR3, the DNA is TGTGCCAGCCGCCCTGGGCAGGGCAATCAGCCCCAGCATTTT. Translating gives CASRPGQGNQPQHF. The rearrangement links TRBV27 to TRBJ1-5, with unresolved D. The CDR3 spans 14 residues. CDR1 and CDR2 (germline): MNHEY, SMNVEV (reference sequence). The germline V and J ends were trimmed by 8 bases and 2 bases, with 13 bases remaining between them.